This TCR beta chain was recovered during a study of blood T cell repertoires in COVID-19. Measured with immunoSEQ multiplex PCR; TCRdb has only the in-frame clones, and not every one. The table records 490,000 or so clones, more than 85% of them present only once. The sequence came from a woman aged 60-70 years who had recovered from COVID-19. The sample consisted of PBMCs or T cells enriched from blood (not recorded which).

CDR3: CAISVRDLPNEQFF. The DNA of the CDR3 is TGTGCCATCAGTGTGCGGGATCTACCCAATGAGCAGTTCTTC. The J gene is TRBJ2-1, the V gene TRBV10-3; D perhaps matches TRBD2 (6 bases). Trimming cost V 4 bases and J 6 bases, with 13 bases left between them. This CDR3 region has 14 residues. In germline, CDR1 is ENHRY, CDR2 SYGVKD.